One sample yielded the 3 T cell receptor beta chains listed below, sequenced in a study of cytomegalovirus exposure and HLA in healthy donors. The primer mix had 60 Vbeta and 13 Jbeta primers. Measured with immunoSEQ multiplex PCR; TCRdb has only the in-frame clones, and not every one. The repertoire consists of about 160,000 clones, with roughly 79% occurring once and the leading ten covering roughly 13%. Sample: PBMCs. These receptors came from a woman aged 45-59 years in good health and CMV-seronegative.

This clone was observed a few times. CDR3 sequence: CASRQETGVFYNEQFF. As DNA, the CDR3 is TGTGCCAGCAGACAAGAAACGGGAGTTTTTTACAATGAGCAGTTCTTC. The chain uses TRBV6-6 and TRBJ2-1; tentative D call: TRBD2 (6 bases). Trimming shortened V by 6 bases and J by 4 bases, and 19 bases separated the two germline ends. This CDR3 has 16 amino acids. Germline CDR1 reads MNHNY; CDR2 reads SVGAGI (reference sequence).

The chain joins TRBV28 to TRBJ2-5, with D perhaps matching TRBD2 (5 bases). CDR1 is MDHEN, CDR2 SYDVKM, per germline. This CDR3 spans 16 amino acids. V dropped 4 bases and J dropped 1 base, with 16 bases sitting between them. In DNA, the CDR3 is TGTGCCAGCAGTTCCGCCTCAAGCGGAGCCCAAGAGACCCAGTACTTC. It is translated as CASSSASSGAQETQYF.

The chain employs TRBV5-1 and TRBJ1-4, with 9 bases matching TRBD1. The V and J ends lost 1 base and 7 bases, in that order; junction bases with no gene match: 8. Germline-derived CDR1 and CDR2 are SGHRS and YFSETQ. The CDR3 is made up of 16 amino acids. As DNA, the CDR3 is TGCGCCAGCAGCTTGCGCGGGACAGGGTCGGGTGAAAAACTGTTTTTT. Protein product: CASSLRGTGSGEKLFF. The full variable domain, its missing parts supplied by reference TRBV5-1 and TRBJ1-4, is KAGVTQTPRYLIKTRGQQVTLSCSPISGHRSVSWYQQTPGQGLQFLFEYFSETQRNKGNFPGRFSGRQFSNSRSEMNVSTLELGDSALYLCASSLRGTGSGEKLFFGSGTQLSVL.